Included here is one TCR beta chain sequence, with context. Its target is not known. The germline V gene has CDR1 MDHEN and CDR2 SYDVKM. The CDR3 contains 14 residues. V trimming: 6 bases; J trimming: 8 bases; junction bases outside the gene matches: 7. The entry originates in a study of Ad26.COV2.S vaccination and SARS-CoV-2 variants. Study in general: The trial was COV1001 and the donor's arm was Ad26.COV2.S. Ad26.COV2.S was injected intramuscularly once or twice, 56 days apart. Whole-study results and caveats: Recipients of vaccine and of placebo showed similar breadth of their non-spike TCR repertoires. Vaccinees showed greater spike-specific TCR breadth than placebo recipients.

Treatment described: some 20 received Ad26.COV2.S at low or high dose, single or two shots; about 5 received placebo; per-sample allocation not given. All samples were drawn on day 63, counting from the first vaccine or placebo injection. Measured with immunoSEQ multiplex PCR; TCRdb has only the in-frame clones, and not every one. The sample comprises roughly 380,000 clones, roughly 85% of which are singletons, and roughly 3.5% rests with the top ten. The clonotype originates from a person aged 18 to 65 who received the Ad26.COV2.S COVID-19 vaccine or a placebo. The rearrangement uses TRBV28 and TRBJ1-4; TRBD1 aligns across 9 bases. The material was peripheral blood, obtained in a trial of Ad26.COV2.S vaccine versus placebo. The CDR3: CASRRQGVREKLFF. CDR3 coding DNA: TGTGCCAGCAGACGACAGGGGGTAAGGGAAAAACTGTTTTTT.